These 29 T cell receptor beta chains originate from one sample sequenced in a study of blood T cell repertoires in COVID-19. The table came from immunoSEQ multiplex PCR; TCRdb's copy has only in-frame clones and leaves some out. The sample consists of over 250,000 clones, roughly nine tenths of them appearing once. Material: peripheral blood. The receptors stem from a man aged 45 to 65 with acute or convalescent COVID-19.

The chain recombines TRBV5-5 with TRBJ2-1; a possible D gene is TRBD2 (7 bases). The CDR3 is made up of 14 amino acids. The V and J ends lost 4 bases and 6 bases respectively, with 14 bases between them. Germline CDR1 is SGHKS and CDR2 is YYEKEE (reference sequence). In DNA, the CDR3 is TGTGCCAGCAGCGGCGGGGGCCCCCCCAATGAGCAGTTCTTC. It specifies CASSGGGPPNEQFF.

The chain uses TRBV7-3 and TRBJ2-1; TRBD2 matches at 14 bases. The germline V gene has CDR1 SGHTA and CDR2 FQGTGA. CDR3 length: 15 residues. Unmatched junction bases numbered 7, after V lost 5 bases and J lost 10 bases. CDR3 in DNA: TGTGCCAGCAGCGTTGGACTAGCGGGGGGTTTGGAGCAGTTCTTC. Amino acid sequence: CASSVGLAGGLEQFF.

The J gene is TRBJ2-7, the V gene TRBV7-9; 8 bases map to TRBD1. This CDR3 has 13 residues. After removal of 5 bases from V and 9 bases from J, the junction contained 9 bases not matched to a gene. CDR1 and CDR2 (germline): SEHNR, FQNEAQ (reference sequence). The CDR3 nucleotides are TGTGCCAGCAGCCGCCCGACAGGGGAAAGGCAGTACTTC. This codes for CASSRPTGERQYF.

The gene calls are TRBV6-6 and TRBJ1-1; D is unresolved. Germline V gene data show CDR1 as MNHNY and CDR2 as SVGAGI (reference sequence). V lost 6 bases to trimming and J lost 1 base, with 9 bases between them. The length of the CDR3 is 13 residues. CDR3: CASSRSANTEAFF. CDR3 coding DNA: TGTGCCAGCAGCCGGTCTGCGAACACTGAAGCTTTCTTT.

This sequence joins TRBV6-5 and TRBJ2-7, with a weak D call TRBD2 (6 bases). V was trimmed by 4 bases and J by 2 bases, leaving 18 bases between them. Germline loops: CDR1 MNHEY, CDR2 SVGAGI. The CDR3 covers 16 residues. In DNA, the CDR3 is TGTGCCAGCAGTTCGTTTCGGGGAGGTAGGGCCTACGAGCAGTACTTC. Encoded protein: CASSSFRGGRAYEQYF.

The rearrangement links TRBV30 to TRBJ2-1, with 12 bases lining up with TRBD2. Germline CDR1 and CDR2: GTSNPN and SVGIG (reference sequence). This CDR3 spans 15 amino acids. After removal of 4 bases from V and 2 bases from J, the junction contained 3 bases not matched to a gene. CDR3 amino acids: CAWTSGGVTYNEQFF. The CDR3 DNA reads as TGTGCCTGGACTAGCGGGGGGGTCACCTACAATGAGCAGTTCTTC.

The chain employs TRBV7-2 and TRBJ1-3; D is possibly TRBD1 (6 bases). Trimming took off 3 bases at V and 2 bases at J, with 11 bases between the two ends. Germline V CDR1 and CDR2: SGHTA, FQGNSA. This CDR3 spans 15 amino acids. The DNA of the CDR3 is TGTGCCAGCAGCTTTGGGGGCCCCACTGGAAACACCATATATTTT. Protein product: CASSFGGPTGNTIYF.

The rearrangement uses TRBV14 and TRBJ1-3, with 10 bases fitting TRBD1. The CDR3 length is 17 residues. The V gene's germline CDR1 is SGHDN and CDR2 FVKESK. Losses at the gene ends were 3 bases for V and 2 bases for J; bases not matched to a gene: 7. The CDR3: CASSHGMTGGPGNTIYF. CDR3 coding DNA: TGTGCCAGCAGCCATGGAATGACAGGGGGCCCTGGAAACACCATATATTTT.

V is TRBV20-1 and J is TRBJ1-2; D not resolved. The CDR3 has 11 amino acids. The germline V gene has CDR1 DFQATT and CDR2 SNEGSKA (reference sequence). Trimming took 8 bases from V and 0 from J, leaving 7 bases between them. CDR3 residues: CSPNTNYGYTF. The CDR3 DNA reads TGCAGTCCCAACACTAACTATGGCTACACCTTC.

The J gene is TRBJ2-3, the V gene TRBV10-3; possible D gene TRBD1, 5 bases. V gave up 3 bases and J gave up 0 bases, with 7 bases separating them. The CDR3 is 14 residues long. Germline values: CDR1 ENHRY, CDR2 SYGVKD. The CDR3 spells CAISDRASTDTQYF. The CDR3 coding sequence is TGTGCCATCAGTGACAGGGCTAGCACAGATACGCAGTATTTT.

J is TRBJ2-3 and V is TRBV5-1; TRBD1 aligns across 7 bases. CDR3 length: 14 residues. With 0 bases clipped from V and 5 bases from J, the junction kept 3 bases outside the gene matches. Germline V gives CDR1 SGHRS, CDR2 YFSETQ. CDR3 sequence: CASSLERGQDTQYF. The DNA of the CDR3 is TGCGCCAGCAGCTTGGAAAGGGGGCAAGATACGCAGTATTTT.

This clone appeared once. The J gene is TRBJ1-6, the V gene TRBV7-9, with a tentative D call TRBD1 (5 bases). This CDR3 region has 11 residues. The germline gives CDR1 SEHNR, CDR2 FQNEAQ (reference sequence). Trimming stripped 2 bases from V and 13 bases from J, with 6 bases between. The CDR3 spells CASSLKGPLHF. The DNA of the CDR3 is TGTGCCAGCAGCTTAAAGGGGCCCCTCCACTTT.

The J gene is TRBJ2-7, the V gene TRBV5-4; TRBD1 agrees at 10 bases. CDR3 length equals 14 residues. Germline V lookup: CDR1 SGHNT, CDR2 YYREEE (reference sequence). With V trimmed by 4 bases and J by 6 bases, 7 bases remained unmatched. CDR3 nucleotides: TGTGCCAGCAGCACGACAGGGGGCGCGACCGAGCAGTACTTC. Amino acid sequence: CASSTTGGATEQYF.

The rearrangement joins TRBV6-5 to TRBJ1-1; a weak D match, TRBD1 (5 bases). V gave up 7 bases and J gave up 4 bases, with 13 bases separating them. The length of the CDR3 is 13 residues. Germline values: CDR1 MNHEY, CDR2 SVGAGI. In DNA, the CDR3 is TGTGCCAGCACCACCCGCGGGGCCACTGAAGCTTTCTTT. It yields the protein CASTTRGATEAFF.

The chain couples TRBV6-5 to TRBJ2-7; maybe TRBD1 (6 bases). Trimming cost V 4 bases and J 3 bases, with 13 bases left between them. The CDR3 totals 14 residues. Germline assignment: CDR1 MNHEY and CDR2 SVGAGI. This CDR3 reads CASSLDRYDYEQYF. The CDR3 coding sequence is TGTGCCAGCAGTTTAGACAGGTACGACTACGAGCAGTACTTC.

This clone was seen a handful of times. The J gene is TRBJ2-1, the V gene TRBV20-1, with 8 bases identical to TRBD1. Looked up from germline, CDR1 is DFQATT and CDR2 is SNEGSKA (reference sequence). The CDR3 loop spans 18 amino acids. V lost 3 bases to trimming and J lost 4 bases; unmatched junction nucleotides: 17. The CDR3 is CSASRRGLVGYEYNEQFF. The DNA of the CDR3 is TGCAGTGCTAGTCGCAGGGGGCTGGTGGGTTACGAATACAATGAGCAGTTCTTC.

The chain combines TRBV3-1 (or the pseudogene TRBV3-2) with TRBJ2-7, with TRBD2 identical over 9 bases. V lost 4 bases and J lost 2; bases outside the gene matches: 3. The CDR3 extends over 14 amino acids. CDR1 is LGHDT and CDR2 is YNNKEL in the germline V gene (reference sequence). DNA for the CDR3: TGTGCCAGCAGCCTAGCGGGGGATACCTACGAGCAGTACTTC. It specifies CASSLAGDTYEQYF.

The V call is TRBV30, the J call TRBJ2-1; 8 nucleotides agree with TRBD1. This CDR3 spans 14 amino acids. V shed 7 bases, J shed 0 bases, and the junction held 5 bases outside the gene matches. Germline V gene lookup returns CDR1 GTSNPN and CDR2 SVGIG (reference sequence). The CDR3 DNA reads as TGTGCCTCCGACAGGGGCAGCTCCTACAATGAGCAGTTCTTC. The encoded protein is CASDRGSSYNEQFF. The variable domain in full, completed from reference TRBV30 and TRBJ2-1, reads SQTIHQWPATLVQPVGSPLSLECTVEGTSNPNLYWYRQAAGRGLQLLFYSVGIGQISSEVPQNLSASRPQDRQFILSSKKLLLSDSGFYLCASDRGSSYNEQFFGPGTRLTVL.

CDR3 region: CASWGVGKGTFDGANVLTF. The CDR3, as DNA: TGTGCCAGCTGGGGGGTGGGGAAGGGGACTTTCGATGGGGCCAACGTCCTGACTTTC. This chain connects TRBV27 to TRBJ2-6; D may be TRBD2 (6 bases). The CDR3 is 19 residues long. Trimming removed 8 bases from V and 3 bases from J, with 26 bases in between. Germline V CDR1 and CDR2: MNHEY, SMNVEV (reference sequence).

This clone was observed a single time. This chain uses TRBV7-8 with TRBJ2-7, with D possibly being TRBD2 (5 bases). Trimming pared 2 bases from V and 2 bases from J, leaving 19 bases between. Looked up from germline, CDR1 is SGHVS and CDR2 is FQNEAQ. The CDR3 covers 17 residues. The CDR3 region has the DNA TGTGCCAGCAGCTTATACGGACCTCGGACTCTGACCTACGAGCAGTACTTC. The encoded protein is CASSLYGPRTLTYEQYF.

The rearrangement uses TRBV20-1 and TRBJ1-1; possible D gene TRBD1, 6 bases. Germline CDR1 DFQATT, CDR2 SNEGSKA (reference sequence). V lost 3 bases to trimming and J lost 3 bases, with 17 bases between them. There are 15 residues in the CDR3. The CDR3 coding sequence is TGCAGTGCTAGTAGATCAGGGGTAGGGGACACTGAAGCTTTCTTT. It yields the protein CSASRSGVGDTEAFF.

The rearrangement joins TRBV3-1 (or the pseudogene TRBV3-2) to TRBJ1-6; TRBD1 might be the D (5 bases). The CDR3 has 14 amino acids. The V end lost 4 bases, the J end lost 6 bases, and 10 bases lay between the germline ends. Germline CDR1 reads LGHDT; CDR2 reads YNNKEL (reference sequence). CDR3 protein: CASSPGGGNSPLHF. The CDR3 region has the DNA TGTGCCAGCAGCCCCGGGGGGGGTAATTCACCCCTCCACTTT.

In this sample, this clone turned up many times. Additional DNA sequences in this sample encode the identical CDR3. The genes are TRBV27 and TRBJ2-5; 10 nucleotides match TRBD1. Germline CDR1 reads MNHEY; CDR2 reads SMNVEV (reference sequence). This CDR3 is 14 amino acids long. J gave up 2 bases and V 6 bases, and 3 bases lay outside the gene matches. In DNA, the CDR3 is TGTGCCAGCAGCGACAGGGGGCCTCAAGAGACCCAGTACTTC. Translating it yields CASSDRGPQETQYF.

V and J are TRBV6-5 and TRBJ1-2; no clear D gene. V was cut by 8 bases and J by 2 bases, with 6 bases left in between. CDR3 length: 11 residues. CDR1 and CDR2 (germline): MNHEY, SVGAGI. The CDR3 is CASVANYGYTF. CDR3 sequence (DNA): TGTGCCAGCGTAGCGAACTATGGCTACACCTTC.

This chain joins TRBV2 and TRBJ2-5; 7 positions agree with TRBD1. V lost 3 bases to trimming and J lost 0 bases; unmatched junction nucleotides: 1. The CDR3 is made up of 14 amino acids. Germline lookup yields CDR1 SNHLY and CDR2 FYNNEI. CDR3 nucleotides: TGTGCCAGCAGTGAGGGACAGTACCAAGAGACCCAGTACTTC. This codes for CASSEGQYQETQYF.

The V call is TRBV27, the J call TRBJ1-3; D is unclear. V was pared by 0 bases and J by 4 bases, with 7 bases between. The CDR3 consists of 14 residues. Germline V gives CDR1 MNHEY, CDR2 SMNVEV (reference sequence). As DNA, the CDR3 is TGTGCCAGCAGTTTATCAGAGCTAGGAAACACCATATATTTT. Protein product: CASSLSELGNTIYF.

V and J are TRBV6-5 and TRBJ2-7; 7 bases map to TRBD1. The ends lost 4 bases at V and 3 bases at J; junction bases unmatched: 6. Per the germline V gene, CDR1 is MNHEY and CDR2 is SVGAGI. There are 14 residues in the CDR3. The CDR3 DNA reads as TGTGCCAGCAGTTCGATACAGGGGAGCTACGAGCAGTACTTC. It encodes CASSSIQGSYEQYF.

CDR3 region: CASSSRTSGDEQYF. Written as DNA, the CDR3 is TGTGCCAGCAGCTCGAGGACTAGCGGGGACGAGCAGTACTTC. The chain is built from TRBV7-6 and TRBJ2-7, with 12 bases that match TRBD2. Germline values: CDR1 SGHVS, CDR2 FNYEAQ. Trimming cost V 4 bases and J 5 bases; bases outside gene matches: 3. The CDR3 contains 14 residues.

The rearrangement links TRBV30 to TRBJ1-4; a possible D gene is TRBD1 (6 bases). V gave up 4 bases and J gave up 7 bases, with 16 bases separating them. The CDR3 has 14 amino acids. CDR1 and CDR2 (germline): GTSNPN, SVGIG (reference sequence). CDR3 protein: CAWTLGGGPEKLFF. For the CDR3, the DNA is TGTGCCTGGACCCTGGGGGGGGGCCCTGAAAAACTGTTTTTT.